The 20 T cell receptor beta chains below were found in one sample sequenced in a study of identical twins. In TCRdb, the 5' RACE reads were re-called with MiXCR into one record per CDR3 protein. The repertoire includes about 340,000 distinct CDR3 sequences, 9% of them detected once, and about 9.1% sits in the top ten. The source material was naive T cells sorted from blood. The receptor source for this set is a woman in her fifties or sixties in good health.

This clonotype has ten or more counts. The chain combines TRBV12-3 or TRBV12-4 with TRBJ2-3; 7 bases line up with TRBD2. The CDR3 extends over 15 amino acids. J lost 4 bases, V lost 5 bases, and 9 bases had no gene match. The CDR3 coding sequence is TGTGCCAGCAGTCTAAGTTTTGGGGGGGCAGATACGCAGTATTTT. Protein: CASSLSFGGADTQYF.

CDR3 nucleotides: TGCGCCAGCAGCACGGGACTAGCGGGGCCTTACAATGAGCAGTTCTTC. This translates into CASSTGLAGPYNEQFF. This chain joins TRBV5-1 and TRBJ2-1, with 13 bases matching TRBD2. Per germline, CDR1 SGHRS and CDR2 YFSETQ. The V and J ends lost 4 bases and 4 bases, in that order; junction bases with no gene match: 5. The CDR3 covers 16 residues.

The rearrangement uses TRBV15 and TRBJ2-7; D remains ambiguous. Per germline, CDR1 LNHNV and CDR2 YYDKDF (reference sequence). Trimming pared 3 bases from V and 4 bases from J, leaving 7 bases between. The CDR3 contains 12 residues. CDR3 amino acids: CATSSGEYEQYF. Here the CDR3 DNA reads TGTGCCACCAGCAGCGGAGAGTACGAGCAGTACTTC.

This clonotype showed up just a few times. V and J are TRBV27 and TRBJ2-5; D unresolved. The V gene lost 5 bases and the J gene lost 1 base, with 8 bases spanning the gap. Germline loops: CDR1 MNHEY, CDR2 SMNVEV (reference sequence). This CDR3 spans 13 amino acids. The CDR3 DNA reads TGTGCCAGCAGTCCCCAAATCCAAGAGACCCAGTACTTC. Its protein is CASSPQIQETQYF.

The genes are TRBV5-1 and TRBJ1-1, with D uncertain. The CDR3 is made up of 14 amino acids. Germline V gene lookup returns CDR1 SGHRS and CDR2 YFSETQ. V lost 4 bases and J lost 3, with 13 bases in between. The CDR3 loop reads CASSTFRGDTEAFF. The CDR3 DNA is TGCGCCAGCAGCACCTTCCGGGGAGACACTGAAGCTTTCTTT.

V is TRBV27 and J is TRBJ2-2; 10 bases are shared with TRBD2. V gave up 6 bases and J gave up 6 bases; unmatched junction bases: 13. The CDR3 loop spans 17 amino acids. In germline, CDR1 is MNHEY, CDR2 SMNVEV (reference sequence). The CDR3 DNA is TGTGCCAGCAGAGGGACTAGCGTGAGTGATTCCCCCGGGGAGCTGTTTTTT. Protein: CASRGTSVSDSPGELFF.

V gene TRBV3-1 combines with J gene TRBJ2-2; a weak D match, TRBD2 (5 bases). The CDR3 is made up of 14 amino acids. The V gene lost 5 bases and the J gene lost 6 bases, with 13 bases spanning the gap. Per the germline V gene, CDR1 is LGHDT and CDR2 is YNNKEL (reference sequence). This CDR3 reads CASSRTSFAGELFF. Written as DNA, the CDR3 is TGTGCCAGCAGCAGGACTTCGTTTGCCGGGGAGCTGTTTTTT.

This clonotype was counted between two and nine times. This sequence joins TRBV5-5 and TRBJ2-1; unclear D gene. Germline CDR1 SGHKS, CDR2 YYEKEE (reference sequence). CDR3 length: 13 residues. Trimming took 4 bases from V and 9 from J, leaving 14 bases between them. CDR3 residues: CASSRNWGSEQFF. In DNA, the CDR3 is TGTGCCAGCAGCCGTAACTGGGGTAGTGAGCAGTTCTTC. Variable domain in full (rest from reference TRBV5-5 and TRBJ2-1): DAGVTQSPTHLIKTRGQQVTLRCSPISGHKSVSWYQQVLGQGPQFIFQYYEKEERGRGNFPDRFSARQFPNYSSELNVNALLLGDSALYLCASSRNWGSEQFFGPGTRLTVL.

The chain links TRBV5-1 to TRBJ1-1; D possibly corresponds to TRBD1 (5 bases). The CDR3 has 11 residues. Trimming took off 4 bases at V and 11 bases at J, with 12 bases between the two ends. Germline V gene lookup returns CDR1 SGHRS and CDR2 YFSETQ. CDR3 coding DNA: TGCGCCAGCAGCCTGGGGGACGGGGCTTTCTTT. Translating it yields CASSLGDGAFF. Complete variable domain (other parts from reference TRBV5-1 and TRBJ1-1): KAGVTQTPRYLIKTRGQQVTLSCSPISGHRSVSWYQQTPGQGLQFLFEYFSETQRNKGNFPGRFSGRQFSNSRSEMNVSTLELGDSALYLCASSLGDGAFFGQGTRLTVV.

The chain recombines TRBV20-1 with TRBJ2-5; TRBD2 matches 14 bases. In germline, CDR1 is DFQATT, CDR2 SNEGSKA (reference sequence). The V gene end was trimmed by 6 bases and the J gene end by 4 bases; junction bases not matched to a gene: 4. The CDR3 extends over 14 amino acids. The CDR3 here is CSAWTSGRPETQYF. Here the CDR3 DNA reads TGCAGTGCCTGGACTAGCGGGAGGCCAGAGACCCAGTACTTC.

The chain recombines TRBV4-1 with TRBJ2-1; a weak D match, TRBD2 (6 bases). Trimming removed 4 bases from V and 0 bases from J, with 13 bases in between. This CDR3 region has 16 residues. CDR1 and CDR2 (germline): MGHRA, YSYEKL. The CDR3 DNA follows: TGCGCCAGCAGCCTCCGGGACTGGAGCTCCTACAATGAGCAGTTCTTC. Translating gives CASSLRDWSSYNEQFF.

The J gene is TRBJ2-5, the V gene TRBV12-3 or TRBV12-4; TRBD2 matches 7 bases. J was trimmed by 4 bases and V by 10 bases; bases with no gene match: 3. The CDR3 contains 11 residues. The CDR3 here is CATGLGETQYF. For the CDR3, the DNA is TGTGCCACCGGACTAGGAGAGACCCAGTACTTC.

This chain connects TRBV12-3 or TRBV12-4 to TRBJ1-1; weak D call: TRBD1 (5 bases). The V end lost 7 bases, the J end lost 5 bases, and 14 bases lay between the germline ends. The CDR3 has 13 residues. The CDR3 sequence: CASTFKRGTEAFF. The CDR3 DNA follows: TGTGCCAGCACCTTTAAAAGGGGTACTGAAGCTTTCTTT.

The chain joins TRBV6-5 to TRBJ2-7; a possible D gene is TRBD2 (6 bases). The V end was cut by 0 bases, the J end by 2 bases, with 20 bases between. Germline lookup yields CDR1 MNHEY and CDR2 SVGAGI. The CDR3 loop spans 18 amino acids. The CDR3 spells CASSYSWGVVDRAYEQYF. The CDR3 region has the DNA TGTGCCAGCAGTTACTCTTGGGGGGTCGTCGACAGAGCCTACGAGCAGTACTTC.

The CDR3 reads CASAGTGGTGELFF. The DNA of the CDR3 is TGTGCCAGTGCCGGGACAGGGGGTACCGGGGAGCTGTTTTTT. The genes are TRBV25-1 and TRBJ2-2; 11 bases match TRBD1. Per the germline V gene, CDR1 is MGHDK and CDR2 is SYGVNS. This CDR3 has 14 residues. Germline trimming cut 9 bases from V and 5 bases from J; bases unmatched to any gene: 5.

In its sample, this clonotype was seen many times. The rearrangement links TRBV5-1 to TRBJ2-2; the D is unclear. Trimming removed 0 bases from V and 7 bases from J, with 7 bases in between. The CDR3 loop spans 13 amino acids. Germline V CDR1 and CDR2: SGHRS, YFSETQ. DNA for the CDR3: TGCGCCAGCAGCTTGGGAGGTCTCGGGGAGCTGTTTTTT. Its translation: CASSLGGLGELFF.

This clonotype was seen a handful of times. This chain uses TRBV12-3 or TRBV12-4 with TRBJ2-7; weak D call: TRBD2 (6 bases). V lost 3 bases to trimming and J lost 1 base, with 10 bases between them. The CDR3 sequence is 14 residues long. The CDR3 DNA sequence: TGTGCCAGCAGTTTCGGGAGAAGGTCCTACGAGCAGTACTTC. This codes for CASSFGRRSYEQYF.

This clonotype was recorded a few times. The CDR3 nucleotides read TGTGCCAGCAGTCGCCCCTATAGCGGGGCTTACTCCTACAATGAGCAGTTCTTC. The encoded protein is CASSRPYSGAYSYNEQFF. The chain joins TRBV2 to TRBJ2-1; 8 bases map to TRBD2. CDR1 and CDR2 (germline): SNHLY, FYNNEI. J gave up 0 bases and V 5 bases, and 12 bases lay outside the gene matches. This CDR3 region has 18 residues.

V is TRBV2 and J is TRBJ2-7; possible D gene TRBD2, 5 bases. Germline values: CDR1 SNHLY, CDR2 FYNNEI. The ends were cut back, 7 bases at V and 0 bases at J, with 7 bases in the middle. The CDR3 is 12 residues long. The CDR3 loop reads CASNGDSYEQYF. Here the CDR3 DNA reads TGTGCCAGCAACGGGGACTCCTACGAGCAGTACTTC.

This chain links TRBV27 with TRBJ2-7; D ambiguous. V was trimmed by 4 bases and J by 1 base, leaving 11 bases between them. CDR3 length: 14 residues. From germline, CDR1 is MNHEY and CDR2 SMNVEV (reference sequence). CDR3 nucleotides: TGTGCCAGCAGTTCGCACCCAACTTCCTACGAGCAGTACTTC. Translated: CASSSHPTSYEQYF.